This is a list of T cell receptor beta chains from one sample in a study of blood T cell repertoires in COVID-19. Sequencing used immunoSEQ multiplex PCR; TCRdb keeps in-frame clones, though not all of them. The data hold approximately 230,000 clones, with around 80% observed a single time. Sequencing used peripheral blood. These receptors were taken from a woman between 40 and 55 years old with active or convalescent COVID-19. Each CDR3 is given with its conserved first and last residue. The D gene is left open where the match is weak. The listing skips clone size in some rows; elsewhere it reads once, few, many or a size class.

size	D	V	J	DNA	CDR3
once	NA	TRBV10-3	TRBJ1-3	TGTGCCATCAAGACGACGGGGAACACCATATATTTT	CAIKTTGNTIYF
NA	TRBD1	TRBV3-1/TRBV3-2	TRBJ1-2	TGTGCCAGCAGCCAAGGGACAGGGGTCGGCTACACCTTC	CASSQGTGVGYTF
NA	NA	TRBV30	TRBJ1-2	TGTGCCTGGAGTGTTCTCTCTAACTATGGCTACACCTTC	CAWSVLSNYGYTF
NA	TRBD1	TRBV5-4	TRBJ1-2	TGTGCCAGCAGCCGACAGGGCACTTATAACTATGGCTACACCTTC	CASSRQGTYNYGYTF
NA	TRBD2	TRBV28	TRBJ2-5	TGTGCCACCGGGACTAGCGAGCGTGAGACCCAGTACTTC	CATGTSERETQYF
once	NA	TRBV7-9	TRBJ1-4	TGTGCCAGCAGCTCTCGTACAGGGCTCGAAAAACTGTTTTTT	CASSSRTGLEKLFF
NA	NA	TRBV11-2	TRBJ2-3	TGTGCCAGCAGCTTAGAGAGGCAGTCAGATACGCAGTATTTT	CASSLERQSDTQYF
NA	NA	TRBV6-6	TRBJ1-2	TGTGCCAGCAGCCACTCGAGGACAGTCTATGGCTACACCTTC	CASSHSRTVYGYTF
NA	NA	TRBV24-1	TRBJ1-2	TGTGCCACCAGTGATTTTTGGGGAGACGGCTACACCTTC	CATSDFWGDGYTF
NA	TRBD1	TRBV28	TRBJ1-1	TGTGCCAGCAGCTCCCGACAGGGATTGATGGAAGCTTTCTTT	CASSSRQGLMEAFF
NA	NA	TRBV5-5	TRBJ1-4	TGTGCCAGCAGCTTAGGAGTCAGGACAACGGGTGCGGAACTGTTTTTT	CASSLGVRTTGAELFF
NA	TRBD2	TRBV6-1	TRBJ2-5	TGTGCCAGCAGTGAAGTGACGGCTAGCGGGGGGAAAGAGACCCAGTACTTC	CASSEVTASGGKETQYF
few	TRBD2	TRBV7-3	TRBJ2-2	TGTGCCAGCAGCTCCCTTGGCGGGGGGACCGGGGAGCTGTTTTTT	CASSSLGGGTGELFF
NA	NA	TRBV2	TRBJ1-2	TGTGCCAGCAGTGTATACGACAGAAACTATGGCTACACCTTC	CASSVYDRNYGYTF
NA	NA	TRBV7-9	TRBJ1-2	TGTGCCAGCAGCCACTCGCCCCCTAACTATGGCTACACCTTC	CASSHSPPNYGYTF
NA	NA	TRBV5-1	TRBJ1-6	TGCGCCAGCAGCTTGGCCGGGCAGGGGAGATCACCCCTCCACTTT	CASSLAGQGRSPLHF
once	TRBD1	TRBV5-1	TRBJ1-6	TGCGCCAGCAGCCCGCGACAGGGGAGAAGTAATTCACCCCTCCACTTT	CASSPRQGRSNSPLHF